One T cell receptor beta chain is described in this entry. Its target is not known. These data are taken from a study of T cells in Graves' hyperthyroidism and ophthalmopathy. Study-wide points: Appearing also in blood were most of the thyroid clonotypes expanded above 0.001.

RNA transcripts yielded amplified TCR beta CDR3 regions. The HTBI primer set was used in a first-round RT-PCR of the TCR CDR3. In TCRdb, the multiplex PCR reads were re-called with MiXCR into one record per CDR3 protein. The table includes over 700,000 distinct CDR3 sequences, roughly a sixth detected once. The J segment lost 4 bases and the V segment lost 3 bases, leaving 7 bases of the junction unmatched. The CDR3 covers 16 residues. CDR1 SEHNR and CDR2 FQNEAQ come from the germline V gene (reference sequence). This chain joins TRBV7-9 and TRBJ2-3; 10 bases are a match to TRBD1. The origin of this receptor is a woman in her fifties or sixties with Graves' hyperthyroidism that later progressed to Graves' ophthalmopathy. What was sequenced was blood. CDR3 in DNA: TGTGCCAGCAGCTTGTTCGGGACAGGGGAGGCAGATACGCAGTATTTT. Translation: CASSLFGTGEADTQYF.